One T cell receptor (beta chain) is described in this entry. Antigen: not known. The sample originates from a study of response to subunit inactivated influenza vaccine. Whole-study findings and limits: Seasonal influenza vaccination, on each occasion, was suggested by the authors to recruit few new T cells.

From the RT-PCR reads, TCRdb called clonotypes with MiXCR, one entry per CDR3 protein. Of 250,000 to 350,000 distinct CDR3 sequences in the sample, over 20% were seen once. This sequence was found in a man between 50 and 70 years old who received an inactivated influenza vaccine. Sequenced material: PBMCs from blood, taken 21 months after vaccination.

CDR3: CASRQDRSGNQPQHF. CDR3 sequence (DNA): TGTGCCAGCAGACAGGACAGGTCCGGAAATCAGCCCCAGCATTTT. The chain is built from TRBV7-2 and TRBJ1-5, with 7 bases identical to TRBD1. CDR3 size: 15 residues. Germline V gives CDR1 SGHTA, CDR2 FQGNSA. With 6 bases clipped from V and 4 bases from J, the junction kept 9 bases outside the gene matches.